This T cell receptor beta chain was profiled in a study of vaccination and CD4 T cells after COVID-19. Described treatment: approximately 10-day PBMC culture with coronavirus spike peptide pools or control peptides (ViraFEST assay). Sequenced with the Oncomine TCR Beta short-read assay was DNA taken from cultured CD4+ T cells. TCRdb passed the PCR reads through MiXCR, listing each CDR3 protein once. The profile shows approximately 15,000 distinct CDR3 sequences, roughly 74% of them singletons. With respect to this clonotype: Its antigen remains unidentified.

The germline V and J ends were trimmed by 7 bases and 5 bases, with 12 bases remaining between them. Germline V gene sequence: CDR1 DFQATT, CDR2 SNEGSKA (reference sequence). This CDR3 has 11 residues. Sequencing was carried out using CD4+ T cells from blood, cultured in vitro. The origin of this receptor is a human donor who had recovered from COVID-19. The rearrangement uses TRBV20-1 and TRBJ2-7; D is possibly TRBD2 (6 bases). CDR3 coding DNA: TGCAGTGTGCGGGGAAGGAACGAGCAGTACTTC. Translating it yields CSVRGRNEQYF.